These T cell receptor beta chains were read from a single sample in a study of PD-1 blockade in classical Hodgkin lymphoma. Assay: immunoSEQ multiplex PCR; the TCRdb copy retains only in-frame clones and omits some. This table has tens of thousands of clones, 90% appearing once. Sample: peripheral blood mononuclear cells (PBMCs), taken before the fourth cycle of nivolumab. These receptors all come from a human donor with classical Hodgkin lymphoma. Both conserved end residues are part of each CDR3. The D gene is left open where the match is weak. Clone size is stated in some rows and not others, as once, few, many or a class when expanded.

d_gene,abundance,v_gene,j_gene,CDR3aa,CDR3nt
-,-,TRBV7-3,TRBJ2-1,CASSLGRGSYNEQFF,TGTGCCAGCAGCTTAGGGCGGGGCTCCTACAATGAGCAGTTCTTC
-,-,TRBV25-1,TRBJ1-3,CASSEGVGGLDTIYF,TGTGCCAGCAGTGAGGGAGTAGGGGGATTGGACACCATATATTTT
-,-,TRBV9,TRBJ2-1,CASSVTTGGISYNEQFF,TGTGCCAGCAGCGTTACGACTGGGGGGATATCCTACAATGAGCAGTTCTTC
-,-,TRBV19,TRBJ1-5,CASSIGRASQPQHF,TGTGCCAGTAGTATAGGCAGGGCTAGTCAGCCCCAGCATTTT
-,-,TRBV30,TRBJ1-6,CAWRGSGSYNSPLHF,TGTGCCTGGAGGGGGTCCGGCTCCTATAATTCACCCCTCCACTTT
-,once,TRBV30,TRBJ1-2,CAWSVEADYYGYTF,TGTGCCTGGAGTGTAGAGGCCGACTACTATGGCTACACCTTC
-,-,TRBV6-1,TRBJ2-2,CAAVADTGELFF,TGTGCCGCGGTAGCGGACACCGGGGAGCTGTTTTTT
-,-,TRBV19,TRBJ1-1,CASSIQGGNTEAFF,TGTGCCAGTAGTATCCAGGGCGGGAACACTGAAGCTTTCTTT
TRBD1,once,TRBV7-9,TRBJ2-1,CASSLASGQGLYNEQFF,TGTGCCAGCAGCTTAGCTTCGGGACAGGGCCTCTACAATGAGCAGTTCTTC
-,-,TRBV7-2,TRBJ1-2,CASSLNVGYGYTF,TGTGCCAGCAGCTTAAACGTGGGCTATGGCTACACCTTC
-,-,TRBV19,TRBJ1-2,CASSIDSFYGYTF,TGTGCCAGTAGTATTGACAGCTTCTATGGCTACACCTTC
-,-,TRBV16,TRBJ1-3,CASSRGTSGNTIYF,TGTGCCAGCAGCCGTGGGACTTCTGGAAACACCATATATTTT
-,-,TRBV7-9,TRBJ1-1,CASENTEAFF,TGTGCCAGCGAGAACACTGAAGCTTTCTTT
-,once,TRBV15,TRBJ2-5,CATSLLAPYQGTQYF,TGTGCCACCAGCTTACTAGCCCCGTACCAAGGGACCCAGTACTTC
-,-,TRBV19,TRBJ2-2,CASSIGGLPNTGELFF,TGTGCCAGTAGTATAGGGGGCCTCCCGAACACCGGGGAGCTGTTTTTT
-,-,TRBV19,TRBJ2-7,CASSMTRSSYEQYF,TGTGCCAGTAGTATGACCCGGAGCTCCTACGAGCAGTACTTC
TRBD1,-,TRBV19,TRBJ2-1,CASSRQGIGEQFF,TGTGCCAGTAGTAGACAGGGAATCGGCGAGCAGTTCTTC
TRBD1,-,TRBV27,TRBJ2-7,CASRAGTGGGYTTYEQYF,TGTGCCAGCAGAGCCGGGACAGGGGGTGGGTATACAACCTACGAGCAGTACTTC
-,-,TRBV4-3,TRBJ2-1,CASSQDRLRGHNEQFF,TGCGCCAGCAGCCAAGATCGTTTGAGGGGTCACAATGAGCAGTTCTTC
-,-,TRBV4-2,TRBJ1-5,CASSQGVDQPQHF,TGTGCCAGCAGCCAGGGGGTGGACCAGCCCCAGCATTTT
-,-,TRBV5-4,TRBJ2-1,CASSLEAGSYNEQFF,TGTGCCAGCAGCTTGGAGGCGGGCTCCTACAATGAGCAGTTCTTC
TRBD2,once,TRBV14,TRBJ2-7,CARPQDRTSGGPWVYEQYF,TGTGCCAGGCCTCAAGATAGGACTAGCGGGGGGCCGTGGGTTTACGAGCAGTACTTC
-,-,TRBV28,TRBJ1-2,CASSGRRGYGYTF,TGTGCCAGTTCTGGGCGCAGAGGCTATGGCTACACCTTC
-,once,TRBV2,TRBJ1-2,CASSEDMPYGYTF,TGTGCCAGCAGTGAGGATATGCCCTATGGCTACACCTTC
TRBD2,-,TRBV30,TRBJ2-5,CAWSVQRTSGGQETQYF,TGTGCCTGGAGTGTACAACGGACTAGCGGGGGGCAAGAGACCCAGTACTTC
TRBD2,-,TRBV5-1,TRBJ2-1,CASSLEAGGWNEQFF,TGCGCCAGCAGCTTGGAAGCGGGGGGCTGGAATGAGCAGTTCTTC
-,once,TRBV4-2,TRBJ1-1,CASSQSRTTFGTEAFF,TGTGCCAGCAGCCAATCGAGAACTACCTTCGGCACTGAAGCTTTCTTT
-,once,TRBV7-9,TRBJ1-1,CASSLAPSRLLF,TGTGCCAGCAGCTTAGCCCCAAGTCGACTTCTCTTT
-,once,TRBV4-2,TRBJ1-2,CASSQEGAHGYTF,TGTGCCAGCAGCCAAGAGGGGGCGCATGGCTACACCTTC
-,-,TRBV6-5,TRBJ1-2,CASSYSGINYGYTF,TGTGCCAGCAGTTACTCGGGGATTAACTATGGCTACACCTTC
-,once,TRBV7-9,TRBJ2-1,CASSFVAGEQFF,TGTGCCAGCAGCTTTGTTGCGGGTGAGCAGTTCTTC
TRBD1,few,TRBV7-6,TRBJ1-1,CASSLGQGPTEAFF,TGTGCCAGCAGCTTGGGACAGGGCCCCACTGAAGCTTTCTTT
-,-,TRBV6-6,TRBJ1-2,CASEPYGYTF,TGTGCCAGCGAGCCTTATGGCTACACCTTC
TRBD1,-,TRBV27,TRBJ2-4,CASSLLGQSIQYF,TGTGCCAGCAGTTTGTTGGGACAGAGTATTCAGTACTTC
TRBD1,once,TRBV6-6,TRBJ1-1,CASREPGQMNTEAFF,TGTGCCAGCAGGGAACCGGGACAGATGAACACTGAAGCTTTCTTT
-,few,TRBV21-1,TRBJ1-5,CASSGQGACQPQHF,TGTGCCAGCTCCGGACAGGGGGCATGTCAGCCCCAGCATTTT
TRBD1,once,TRBV7-2,TRBJ1-1,CASRDREAHTEAFF,TGTGCCAGCCGTGACAGGGAAGCCCACACTGAAGCTTTCTTT
-,-,TRBV7-9,TRBJ1-1,CASSAFRGEDTEAFF,TGTGCCAGCAGCGCTTTCAGGGGTGAGGACACTGAAGCTTTCTTT
-,-,TRBV6-5,TRBJ1-1,CASSSAYTEAFF,TGTGCCAGCAGCTCCGCATACACTGAAGCTTTCTTT
-,-,TRBV9,TRBJ2-5,CASSVGLSWETQYF,TGTGCCAGCAGCGTAGGGCTAAGCTGGGAGACCCAGTACTTC
-,-,TRBV28,TRBJ1-5,CASSLITEYSNQPQHF,TGTGCCAGCAGCTTAATCACAGAATATAGCAATCAGCCCCAGCATTTT
-,-,TRBV27,TRBJ2-2,CASSWGVFTGELFF,TGTGCCAGCAGTTGGGGGGTTTTCACCGGGGAGCTGTTTTTT
-,-,TRBV30,TRBJ2-7,CAWRFGSLVYEQYF,TGTGCCTGGAGATTTGGCAGTCTTGTCTACGAGCAGTACTTC
TRBD1,-,TRBV13,TRBJ1-6,CASSLGTGGAVALHF,TGTGCCAGCAGCCTAGGGACAGGGGGTGCTGTAGCCCTCCACTTT
-,-,TRBV7-9,TRBJ1-2,CASSLRGSYTF,TGTGCCAGCAGCTTACGGGGAAGCTACACCTTC
-,-,TRBV30,TRBJ1-3,CAWIVSSGSTIYF,TGTGCCTGGATTGTAAGCTCTGGAAGCACCATATATTTT